Below are 13 T cell receptor beta chains sequenced from a single sample in a study of blood T cell repertoires in COVID-19. The method was immunoSEQ multiplex PCR; TCRdb's version includes in-frame clones alone and lacks a portion of them. The sample shows over 80,000 clones, roughly 76% of them seen only once. The sequencing input was peripheral blood. These receptors were taken from a woman aged 50 to 65 with acute or convalescent COVID-19.

CDR3 nucleotides: TGTGCCAGCAGCCGCTGGGAACGGCGGGAGGAGACCCAGTACTTC. Translating it yields CASSRWERREETQYF. The rearrangement joins TRBV14 to TRBJ2-5; 7 bases fit TRBD2. Germline-derived CDR1 and CDR2 are SGHDN and FVKESK. This CDR3 has 15 residues. J gave up 5 bases and V 4 bases, and 10 bases lay outside the gene matches.

The gene calls are TRBV28 and TRBJ1-2; TRBD1 agrees at 10 bases. The junction had 7 bases not matched to a gene; V was cut back by 7 bases and J by 8 bases. The CDR3 length is 13 residues. The germline V gene has CDR1 MDHEN and CDR2 SYDVKM. CDR3 bases: TGTGCCAGCAAGACAGGGGGCGACTGGGGCTACACCTTC. Amino acids: CASKTGGDWGYTF.

The J gene is TRBJ1-2, the V gene TRBV27; 7 nucleotides match TRBD1. The V segment lost 6 bases and the J segment 9 bases; nucleotides outside the gene matches: 13. The CDR3 has 14 residues. Per germline, CDR1 MNHEY and CDR2 SMNVEV (reference sequence). DNA of the CDR3: TGTGCCAGCAGGACAGGGACAGCGGTCGAACGCTACACCTTC. This sequence encodes CASRTGTAVERYTF.

This chain uses TRBV5-4 with TRBJ2-3; 8 bases are a match to TRBD2. The V and J ends lost 3 bases and 3 bases, in that order; junction bases with no gene match: 6. The CDR3 has 15 residues. Germline V gene sequence: CDR1 SGHNT, CDR2 YYREEE (reference sequence). The CDR3 DNA reads TGTGCCAGCAGCTCCCCCCAGCGGGGGACAGATACGCAGTATTTT. Its protein product is CASSSPQRGTDTQYF.

The chain links TRBV5-1 to TRBJ2-3; 10 bases match TRBD1. CDR3 length equals 16 residues. Germline V gene sequence: CDR1 SGHRS, CDR2 YFSETQ. V lost 4 bases and J lost 3; bases outside the gene matches: 8. CDR3 nucleotides: TGCGCCAGCAGCCCACCGGGACAGGGGAAAACAGATACGCAGTATTTT. The encoded protein is CASSPPGQGKTDTQYF.

V and J are TRBV19 and TRBJ1-2; 10 bases agree with TRBD1. Germline lookup yields CDR1 LNHDA and CDR2 SQIVND (reference sequence). The CDR3 is 12 amino acids. J was trimmed by 5 bases and V by 9 bases; bases with no gene match: 3. As DNA, the CDR3 is TGTGCCAGCCAGGGACAGGGGTATGGCTACACCTTC. It specifies CASQGQGYGYTF.

This clone turned up a few times. This sequence joins TRBV6-5 and TRBJ1-1; D perhaps matches TRBD1 (6 bases). Trimming stripped 4 bases from V and 3 bases from J, with 12 bases between. Germline V gives CDR1 MNHEY, CDR2 SVGAGI. The CDR3 has 14 residues. CDR3 nucleotides: TGTGCCAGCAGTTTGTGGGGGCGGGACACTGAAGCTTTCTTT. It specifies CASSLWGRDTEAFF.

The rearrangement links TRBV3-1 (or the pseudogene TRBV3-2) to TRBJ2-3; D possibly corresponds to TRBD2 (6 bases). V was cut by 0 bases and J by 2 bases, with 12 bases left in between. CDR1 LGHDT and CDR2 YNNKEL come from the germline V gene (reference sequence). CDR3 length: 16 amino acids. The CDR3 region is CASSQDGRPSTDTQYF. CDR3 DNA sequence: TGTGCCAGCAGCCAAGATGGGAGGCCCTCCACAGATACGCAGTATTTT.

V usage is TRBV30 and J usage is TRBJ1-1; D is perhaps TRBD1 (6 bases). V shed 0 bases and J shed 4 bases, with 9 bases lying between them. The germline V gene has CDR1 GTSNPN and CDR2 SVGIG (reference sequence). The CDR3 runs to 13 residues. The CDR3 region is CAWSVMGATEAFF. The CDR3 nucleotides read TGTGCCTGGAGTGTAATGGGGGCCACTGAAGCTTTCTTT.

The chain recombines TRBV25-1 with TRBJ2-1; possible D gene TRBD2, 5 bases. This CDR3 has 11 amino acids. The V gene's germline CDR1 is MGHDK and CDR2 SYGVNS. Between the trimmed V and J ends, which lost 7 bases and 7 bases, there was a span of 8 bases. The CDR3 DNA reads TGTGCCAGCAACCCGGGGAATGAGCAGTTCTTC. It is translated as CASNPGNEQFF.

The chain joins TRBV4-1 to TRBJ2-1, with 7 bases that match TRBD1. CDR3 length: 15 amino acids. Germline V gene lookup returns CDR1 MGHRA and CDR2 YSYEKL. V gave up 5 bases and J gave up 6 bases; unmatched junction bases: 10. In nucleotides, the CDR3 is TGCGCCAGCAGCGCCCGGACAGGTGAGGTCAATGAGCAGTTCTTC. This sequence encodes CASSARTGEVNEQFF.

The chain couples TRBV29-1 to TRBJ2-7, with a tentative D call TRBD2 (6 bases). The germline V gene encodes CDR1 SQVTM and CDR2 ANQGSEA. This CDR3 comprises 13 residues. V lost 2 bases to trimming and J lost 2 bases, with 10 bases between them. In nucleotides, the CDR3 is TGCAGCGTTGAATACCCGGGGGCCTACGAGCAGTACTTC. The encoded protein is CSVEYPGAYEQYF.

The chain couples TRBV6-5 to TRBJ1-6; perhaps TRBD1 as D (6 bases). The CDR3 loop spans 13 amino acids. V dropped 6 bases and J dropped 8 bases, with 11 bases sitting between them. Germline V lookup: CDR1 MNHEY, CDR2 SVGAGI. CDR3 in DNA: TGTGCCAGCAGACCTAGACAGGATTCACCCCTCCACTTT. Translated, it gives CASRPRQDSPLHF.